The present TCR beta chain was sequenced within a study of blood T cell repertoires in COVID-19. Study information: From the United States, Italy and Spain came samples of acute and convalescent COVID-19. The analysed material was cDNA or gDNA that came from T cells, B-cell-depleted T cells, or PBMCs.

Germline CDR1 and CDR2: SGHNT and YYREEE (reference sequence). V shed 0 bases and J shed 3 bases, with 7 bases lying between them. This CDR3 spans 13 amino acids. Authors' analysis steps: Reference gene primers were amplified, and this amplification served to estimate nucleated cell counts. Generated by immunoSEQ multiplex PCR, the TCRdb table keeps only in-frame clones and is missing some. V, J and clone size were drawn from that table, and D and trimming were deduced from the DNA. The sample includes hundreds of thousands of clones, over 70% of them seen just once. Sequenced input: peripheral blood. The rearrangement joins TRBV5-4 to TRBJ2-7; D is unresolved. The clonotype originates from a woman between 40 and 50 years old who had recovered from COVID-19. CDR3 sequence: CASSLDTSYEQYF. DNA of the CDR3: TGTGCCAGCAGCTTGGACACCAGCTACGAGCAGTACTTC.